These 12 T cell receptor beta chains were all obtained from the same sample, sequenced in a study of blood T cell repertoires in COVID-19. The assay was immunoSEQ multiplex PCR, and TCRdb's table has in-frame clones only and misses some. Among just over 90,000 clones listed, around nine tenths were seen once. The sequenced material came from peripheral blood. The receptors were gathered from an elderly woman with acute or convalescent COVID-19.

The gene calls are TRBV10-3 and TRBJ2-3; 7 bases are a match to TRBD1. V lost 4 bases to trimming and J lost 5 bases; unmatched junction nucleotides: 12. CDR3 size: 16 residues. CDR1 and CDR2 (germline): ENHRY, SYGVKD. The CDR3: CAISGPTQGQGDTQYF. CDR3 nucleotide sequence: TGTGCCATCAGTGGCCCCACACAGGGGCAGGGAGATACGCAGTATTTT.

The genes are TRBV5-4 and TRBJ2-5; 9 positions agree with TRBD2. This CDR3 has 17 residues. Per germline, CDR1 SGHNT and CDR2 YYREEE (reference sequence). Losses at the gene ends were 4 bases for V and 0 bases for J; bases not matched to a gene: 10. Written as DNA, the CDR3 is TGTGCCAGCAGCACAACAGGGGCGGGGGGGGACCAAGAGACCCAGTACTTC. It codes for CASSTTGAGGDQETQYF.

This clone has just a few counts. The rearrangement links TRBV5-1 to TRBJ2-6, with TRBD1 identical over 7 bases. CDR1 and CDR2 (germline): SGHRS, YFSETQ. The CDR3 runs 21 residues. With V trimmed by 4 bases and J by 0 bases, 19 bases remained unmatched. The CDR3 DNA is TGCGCCAGCAGCCCCGAAGCCTTACAGGGGACCCTCGTCTCTGGGGCCAACGTCCTGACTTTC. Protein: CASSPEALQGTLVSGANVLTF.

The chain recombines TRBV7-2 with TRBJ2-2, with D tentatively TRBD1 (5 bases). V lost 4 bases and J lost 6, with 9 bases in between. Germline values: CDR1 SGHTA, CDR2 FQGNSA. The length of the CDR3 is 13 residues. CDR3 residues: CASSSTRAGELFF. In DNA form, the CDR3 reads TGTGCCAGCAGCTCCACCAGGGCCGGGGAGCTGTTTTTT.

This chain connects TRBV10-3 to TRBJ2-7; TRBD1 agrees at 10 bases. This CDR3 comprises 16 residues. Germline V CDR1 and CDR2: ENHRY, SYGVKD. With V trimmed by 3 bases and J by 5 bases, 10 bases remained unmatched. CDR3 DNA: TGTGCCATCAGTGACCCGTTGACAGGGGGCGAGGACGAGCAGTACTTC. It translates to CAISDPLTGGEDEQYF.

This chain connects TRBV30 to TRBJ2-7; possibly TRBD1 for D (5 bases). Deletions cut 5 bases from V and 0 bases from J, with 23 bases between. The CDR3 totals 17 residues. CDR1 is GTSNPN and CDR2 is SVGIG in the germline V gene (reference sequence). The CDR3 nucleotides read TGTGCCTGGGCGCGCGGCCGGACACCGGGTTACTCCTACGAGCAGTACTTC. It translates to CAWARGRTPGYSYEQYF.

The chain recombines TRBV9 with TRBJ2-3; a weak D match, TRBD2 (6 bases). This CDR3 is 13 amino acids long. V dropped 4 bases and J dropped 5 bases, with 11 bases sitting between them. The germline V gene encodes CDR1 SGDLS and CDR2 YYNGEE. CDR3 nucleotide sequence: TGTGCCAGCAGCCTATGGACTATAGATACGCAGTATTTT. It yields the protein CASSLWTIDTQYF.

The rearrangement uses TRBV7-2 and TRBJ2-1; D may be TRBD2 (5 bases). Trimming left V 2 bases short and J 7 bases short, with 12 bases between. CDR1 and CDR2 from the germline V gene are SGHTA and FQGNSA. The CDR3 totals 14 residues. The chain's CDR3 is CASSLRRVTNEQFF. The CDR3 bases are TGTGCCAGCAGCTTACGGCGGGTCACTAATGAGCAGTTCTTC.

V and J are TRBV5-1 and TRBJ1-3; TRBD1 is a possible D gene (5 bases). Between the trimmed V and J ends, which lost 4 bases and 2 bases, there was a span of 16 bases. In germline, CDR1 is SGHRS, CDR2 YFSETQ. This CDR3 contains 16 residues. The CDR3 sequence is CASSRLGAVTGNTIYF. The CDR3 bases are TGCGCCAGCAGCCGACTTGGGGCTGTAACTGGAAACACCATATATTTT.

The V and J genes are TRBV24-1 and TRBJ2-1; 7 nucleotides line up with TRBD1. The V gene's germline CDR1 is KGHDR and CDR2 SFDVKD. The CDR3 length is 16 residues. Trimming removed 4 bases from V and 9 bases from J; junction bases left unmatched: 14. The CDR3 DNA sequence: TGTGCCACCAGTGACCCATCCGGAATAGGGGGCACTGAGCAGTTCTTC. It codes for CATSDPSGIGGTEQFF.

The chain carries TRBV4-1 and TRBJ1-4; a possible D gene is TRBD1 (5 bases). CDR3 length: 15 amino acids. The V gene lost 1 base and the J gene lost 4 bases, with 10 bases spanning the gap. Per germline, CDR1 MGHRA and CDR2 YSYEKL. CDR3 DNA: TGCGCCAGCAGCCAAGCTTCAGGGCATAATGAAAAACTGTTTTTT. This codes for CASSQASGHNEKLFF.

The rearrangement links TRBV19 to TRBJ2-7, with 8 bases fitting TRBD2. The CDR3 spans 14 residues. Germline loops: CDR1 LNHDA, CDR2 SQIVND (reference sequence). After removal of 2 bases from V and 5 bases from J, the junction contained 5 bases not matched to a gene. The CDR3 DNA sequence: TGTGCCAGTAGTATAACTAGCGGATGGAACGAGCAGTACTTC. It codes for CASSITSGWNEQYF.